A single sample gave rise to the 12 T cell receptor beta chains below, sequenced in a study of cytomegalovirus exposure and HLA in healthy donors (dated by TCRdb to 2016 to 2017). Receptor libraries were prepared by the immunoSEQ multiplex PCR assay. TCRdb obtained this table from immuneACCESS and retained in-frame rearrangements with V and J assigned. These tables miss some clones; where compared with another copy, unresolved V genes account for less than half of the shortfall, and the remainder is unexplained. Here the sample has about 150,000 clones; roughly nine tenths occur a single time. 2.5% to 4% of the sample goes to the ten largest clones. Sequenced: PBMCs. These receptors all stem from a young woman in good health and CMV-seropositive.

The rearrangement joins TRBV11-3 to TRBJ2-5, with D perhaps matching TRBD2 (5 bases). The CDR3 is 15 residues long. Germline-derived CDR1 and CDR2 are SGHNT and YENEEA. Trimming shortened V by 5 bases and J by 3 bases, and 16 bases separated the two germline ends. CDR3 region: CASSPREPKEETQYF. CDR3 coding DNA: TGTGCCAGCAGCCCTAGGGAGCCCAAGGAAGAGACCCAGTACTTC.

The V gene is TRBV9, the J gene TRBJ2-1, with TRBD2 matching over 8 bases. V was pared by 0 bases and J by 8 bases, with 10 bases of the junction left unmatched. CDR1 and CDR2 (germline): SGDLS, YYNGEE. The CDR3 extends over 16 amino acids. The CDR3 DNA is TGTGCCAGCAGCGTAGGCCTCTCCGGGACTAGGGATGAGCAGTTCTTC. Its protein is CASSVGLSGTRDEQFF.

V and J are TRBV5-1 and TRBJ2-7; the D gene is possibly TRBD2 (6 bases). The CDR3 is 18 amino acids. The germline V gene encodes CDR1 SGHRS and CDR2 YFSETQ. The V and J ends lost 0 bases and 1 base respectively, with 20 bases between them. The CDR3 DNA reads as TGCGCCAGCAGCTTGGAGGGACCCAAACTTGGGAGGTCCTACGAGCAGTACTTC. Protein: CASSLEGPKLGRSYEQYF. The entire variable domain, with the rest obtained from reference TRBV5-1 and TRBJ2-7, is as follows: KAGVTQTPRYLIKTRGQQVTLSCSPISGHRSVSWYQQTPGQGLQFLFEYFSETQRNKGNFPGRFSGRQFSNSRSEMNVSTLELGDSALYLCASSLEGPKLGRSYEQYFGPGTRLTVT.

The sample holds a few counts of this clone. This specimen includes other DNA sequences encoding the same CDR3. The chain uses TRBV5-1 and TRBJ2-7; TRBD1 matches 10 bases. CDR3 size: 14 residues. Looked up from germline, CDR1 is SGHRS and CDR2 is YFSETQ. The V gene end was trimmed by 5 bases and the J gene end by 3 bases; junction bases not matched to a gene: 5. Written as DNA, the CDR3 is TGCGCCAGCAGTTCCCGGGACAGGGGCTACGAGCAGTACTTC. Protein product: CASSSRDRGYEQYF.

For the CDR3, the DNA is TGCGCCAGCAGTCAGTCGGACAGTGGCAATGAGCAGTTCTTC. Its protein product is CASSQSDSGNEQFF. V and J are TRBV23-1 and TRBJ2-1, with D perhaps matching TRBD1 (6 bases). TRBV23-1 is identified as an open reading frame with a role that is uncertain. Trimming shortened V by 3 bases and J by 6 bases, and 12 bases separated the two germline ends. The CDR3 has 14 residues.

The J gene is TRBJ2-7, the V gene TRBV29-1, with 14 bases that match TRBD2. V was clipped by 5 bases and J by 2 bases; unmatched bases: 14. This CDR3 has 18 residues. Germline loops: CDR1 SQVTM, CDR2 ANQGSEA. Written as DNA, the CDR3 is TGCAGCGTTCTCGGGACTAGCGGGAGTAACCTCGGAGCCTACGAGCAGTACTTC. Its translation is CSVLGTSGSNLGAYEQYF.

The chain links TRBV19 to TRBJ2-5; 9 bases map to TRBD2. J gave up 4 bases and V 5 bases, and 11 bases lay outside the gene matches. This CDR3 has 16 amino acids. The germline CDR1 and CDR2 sequences are LNHDA and SQIVND (reference sequence). The CDR3, as DNA: TGTGCCAGTAGTTCAGCGGGAGGTTGGGAAGGAGAGACCCAGTACTTC. This encodes CASSSAGGWEGETQYF.

This sequence joins TRBV29-1 and TRBJ2-5; 13 bases match TRBD2. This CDR3 spans 14 amino acids. CDR1 SQVTM and CDR2 ANQGSEA come from the germline V gene. V lost 3 bases and J lost 9; bases outside the gene matches: 7. Here the CDR3 reads CSVDGGLAGTSQYF. The CDR3 nucleotides read TGCAGCGTTGATGGGGGACTAGCGGGAACTTCCCAGTACTTC.

This clone is a singleton in its sample. The chain is built from TRBV4-1 and TRBJ2-1, with D possibly being TRBD1 (6 bases). The CDR3 sequence is 15 residues long. Trimming cost V 4 bases and J 9 bases, with 19 bases left between them. Germline CDR1 MGHRA, CDR2 YSYEKL. The CDR3 DNA reads TGCGCCAGCAGCCGAGGACAGTATGCGGTCGGTGAGCAGTTCTTC. Translating it yields CASSRGQYAVGEQFF.

This sequence joins TRBV5-4 and TRBJ1-2, with D possibly TRBD1 on 5 matching bases. CDR3 size: 13 residues. Germline V gene sequence: CDR1 SGHNT, CDR2 YYREEE (reference sequence). V lost 0 bases and J 3 bases, leaving 6 bases between the germline ends. Here the CDR3 reads CASSLAGYYGYTF. The CDR3 DNA reads as TGTGCCAGCAGCTTGGCAGGGTACTATGGCTACACCTTC.

The chain combines TRBV5-4 with TRBJ2-1; 8 bases are shared with TRBD2. Trimming took 9 bases from V and 7 from J; bases not matched to a gene: 12. This CDR3 is built from 14 residues. Germline CDR1 reads SGHNT; CDR2 reads YYREEE (reference sequence). The CDR3 loop reads CATLKRERENEQFF. The CDR3 DNA follows: TGTGCCACCCTAAAGCGGGAGAGAGAGAATGAGCAGTTCTTC.

J is TRBJ2-7 and V is TRBV11-1, with 7 nucleotides matching TRBD1. CDR1 and CDR2 (germline): SGHAT, FQDESV (reference sequence). CDR3 length: 14 residues. V was clipped by 10 bases and J by 2 bases; unmatched bases: 11. The CDR3 DNA is TGTGCCACCTCGGGCCGGGACAGTACCTACGAGCAGTACTTC. It specifies CATSGRDSTYEQYF.